Presented here are 26 T cell receptor beta chains from one specimen sequenced in a study of T cells in Graves' hyperthyroidism and ophthalmopathy. Amplified TCR beta CDR3 regions derived from RNA transcripts. First-round RT-PCR of the TCR CDR3 relied on the HTBI primer set. TCRdb redid the calling of the multiplex PCR reads with MiXCR, one entry per CDR3 protein. The profile shows a few hundred thousand distinct CDR3 sequences, more than 20% of them singletons. Sequencing input: blood. The source of these receptors is a man between 18 and 29 years old with Graves' hyperthyroidism.

The table lists this clonotype with many counts. The chain carries TRBV6-1 and TRBJ1-2; TRBD1 is a possible D gene (6 bases). Deletions cut 1 base from V and 8 bases from J, with 11 bases between. Germline V gene data show CDR1 as MNHNS and CDR2 as SASEGT. CDR3 length: 13 amino acids. CDR3 nucleotides: TGTGCCAGCAGTGAAGGTTTAGGACAGGGCTACACCTTC. Its translation is CASSEGLGQGYTF.

This clonotype was picked up many times. This chain connects TRBV19 to TRBJ1-1; D is ambiguous. Germline loops: CDR1 LNHDA, CDR2 SQIVND (reference sequence). V lost 5 bases and J lost 1, with 17 bases in between. The CDR3 has 16 amino acids. The CDR3 coding sequence is TGTGCCAGTAGTCCCCGTCTTCGACGTACGAACACTGAAGCTTTCTTT. Its protein product is CASSPRLRRTNTEAFF.

This clonotype was seen a handful of times. The V and J genes are TRBV7-7 and TRBJ2-5; D is uncertain. Trimming removed 1 base from V and 1 base from J, with 7 bases in between. CDR3 length equals 14 residues. The germline gives CDR1 SSHAT, CDR2 FNYEAQ (reference sequence). The CDR3, as DNA: TGTGCCAGCAGCTTAGATCGGTTCCAAGAGACCCAGTACTTC. Translated: CASSLDRFQETQYF. Complete variable domain (other parts from reference TRBV7-7 and TRBJ2-5): GAGVSQSPRYKVTKRGQDVTLRCDPISSHATLYWYQQALGQGPEFLTYFNYEAQPDKSGLPSDRFSAERPEGSISTLTIQRTEQRDSAMYRCASSLDRFQETQYFGPGTRLLVL.

This clonotype was seen at least ten times. The gene calls are TRBV20-1 and TRBJ1-5; D perhaps matches TRBD1 (5 bases). The V gene's germline CDR1 is DFQATT and CDR2 SNEGSKA (reference sequence). This CDR3 spans 14 amino acids. Trimming pared 4 bases from V and 7 bases from J, leaving 17 bases between. CDR3 amino acids: CSATLDGGVQPQHF. DNA of the CDR3: TGCAGTGCTACCCTAGACGGGGGAGTCCAGCCCCAGCATTTT.

The gene calls are TRBV28 and TRBJ2-2; 8 nucleotides line up with TRBD1. Germline CDR1 and CDR2: MDHEN and SYDVKM. This CDR3 spans 15 amino acids. Trimming cost V 4 bases and J 5 bases; bases outside gene matches: 6. CDR3 nucleotide sequence: TGTGCCAGCAGTTCCGACAGGGGTGGAACCGGGGAGCTGTTTTTT. Translated, it gives CASSSDRGGTGELFF.

This clonotype was counted once. The CDR3 DNA reads TGTGCCAGCAGTACTAGGTCCCGCGGCGAGCAGTACTTC. The encoded protein is CASSTRSRGEQYF. The V gene is TRBV12-3 or TRBV12-4, the J gene TRBJ2-7, with D tentatively TRBD2 (5 bases). Trimming took 5 bases from V and 6 from J, leaving 14 bases between them. The CDR3 covers 13 residues.

This clonotype was seen once. The chain combines TRBV6-1 with TRBJ1-2; 11 nucleotides match TRBD1. This CDR3 region has 14 residues. With 4 bases clipped from V and 8 bases from J, the junction kept 6 bases outside the gene matches. CDR1 is MNHNS and CDR2 is SASEGT in the germline V gene. In DNA, the CDR3 is TGTGCCAGCAGTGCCGGGACAGGGGGGGTAGGCTACACCTTC. Translating gives CASSAGTGGVGYTF.

This clonotype was seen many times. The chain uses TRBV6-5 and TRBJ2-7, with D hard to call. Trimming took 2 bases from V and 0 from J, leaving 8 bases between them. The CDR3 length is 14 residues. Germline lookup yields CDR1 MNHEY and CDR2 SVGAGI. CDR3 bases: TGTGCCAGCAGTTACGACCCGTCCTCCTACGAGCAGTACTTC. Its translation is CASSYDPSSYEQYF.

This clonotype was seen ten or more times. The CDR3 DNA follows: TGTGCCAGCAGTCTCTATAGGGCCCGGGAGGCTTTCTTT. The encoded protein is CASSLYRAREAFF. This rearrangement joins TRBV6-1 to TRBJ1-1; the D is unclear. Germline lookup yields CDR1 MNHNS and CDR2 SASEGT. Trimming removed 5 bases at V and 11 bases at J, with 18 bases between. The CDR3 totals 13 residues.

This clonotype was observed at least ten times. The J gene is TRBJ1-1, the V gene TRBV6-5, with TRBD1 matching 8 bases. The CDR3 covers 15 residues. Germline CDR1 MNHEY, CDR2 SVGAGI. Losses at the gene ends were 5 bases for V and 2 bases for J; bases not matched to a gene: 7. CDR3 DNA: TGTGCCAGCAGTATACGGACAGGGATTAACACTGAAGCTTTCTTT. Translation gives CASSIRTGINTEAFF.

This clonotype was seen ten or more times. The V and J genes are TRBV6-1 and TRBJ1-6; D remains unclear. From germline, CDR1 is MNHNS and CDR2 SASEGT. V was cut by 5 bases and J by 8 bases, with 10 bases left in between. The CDR3 runs to 13 residues. For the CDR3, the DNA is TGTGCCAGCAGTCGCCGACGGGATTCACCCCTCCACTTT. The encoded protein is CASSRRRDSPLHF.

This clonotype was observed many times. The V gene is TRBV6-1, the J gene TRBJ2-5; D gene uncertain. The CDR3 runs 14 residues. Germline CDR1 reads MNHNS; CDR2 reads SASEGT. Trimming left V 1 base short and J 5 bases short, with 11 bases between. This chain's CDR3 is CASSEGRTWETQYF. CDR3 nucleotides: TGTGCCAGCAGTGAAGGGAGAACGTGGGAGACCCAGTACTTC.

The chain employs TRBV20-1 and TRBJ2-2; 7 positions agree with TRBD1. The trim removed 6 bases at V and 4 bases at J, leaving 11 bases unmatched. CDR1 and CDR2 (germline): DFQATT, SNEGSKA (reference sequence). The CDR3 extends over 15 amino acids. The CDR3 sequence is CSAIHGTVGTGELFF. CDR3 DNA: TGCAGTGCCATCCACGGGACAGTCGGCACCGGGGAGCTGTTTTTT.

This clonotype was counted many times. The chain links TRBV5-1 to TRBJ1-2; D is uncertain. V gave up 5 bases and J gave up 0 bases, with 14 bases separating them. The CDR3 covers 15 residues. CDR1 and CDR2 from the germline V gene are SGHRS and YFSETQ. As DNA, the CDR3 is TGCGCCAGCAGACGATCGACGGAACCTAACTATGGCTACACCTTC. Translating gives CASRRSTEPNYGYTF.

At least ten counts were recorded for this clonotype. The chain has TRBV29-1 and TRBJ1-1, with 7 bases aligning to TRBD1. V gave up 7 bases and J gave up 5 bases; unmatched junction bases: 7. This CDR3 contains 12 residues. Per germline, CDR1 SQVTM and CDR2 ANQGSEA. The CDR3 region has the DNA TGCAGCGCCCACAGGGGAAGTACTGAAGCTTTCTTT. This translates into CSAHRGSTEAFF.

The table lists this clonotype with a few counts. The V call is TRBV10-3, the J call TRBJ2-3; 13 bases match TRBD2. Germline V CDR1 and CDR2: ENHRY, SYGVKD. The junction had 9 bases not matched to a gene; V was cut back by 2 bases and J by 4 bases. The CDR3 runs to 18 residues. The CDR3 nucleotides read TGTGCCATCAGTGAGGTACTAGCGGGGGGGCCAACGGCAGATACGCAGTATTTT. It yields the protein CAISEVLAGGPTADTQYF.

This clonotype was detected a few times. This chain links TRBV12-3 or TRBV12-4 with TRBJ1-2; D possibly corresponds to TRBD1 (5 bases). This CDR3 contains 12 residues. Trimming removed 1 base from V and 6 bases from J, with 6 bases in between. The CDR3 region is CASSLGDHGYTF. CDR3 in DNA: TGTGCCAGCAGTTTAGGGGACCATGGCTACACCTTC.

The chain carries TRBV7-9 and TRBJ2-5; D not resolved. In germline, CDR1 is SEHNR, CDR2 FQNEAQ (reference sequence). V was shortened by 3 bases and J by 2 bases, with 10 bases between the two germline ends. This CDR3 comprises 14 residues. The CDR3 region has the DNA TGTGCCAGCAGCTTCCGGGCAGCGCAAGAGACCCAGTACTTC. It yields the protein CASSFRAAQETQYF.

In regard to this clonotype: This may stem from a read error, because a much larger clone lies one nucleotide away. V and J are TRBV7-2 and TRBJ2-7, with TRBD1 matching over 9 bases. This CDR3 region has 15 residues. In germline, CDR1 is SGHTA, CDR2 FQGNSA. CDR3 coding DNA: TGTGCCAGCATCTTACCCGGGACAGGGCCCTACGAGCAGTACTTC. This codes for CASILPGTGPYEQYF.

In its sample, this clonotype was seen many times. The chain carries TRBV6-2 or TRBV6-3 and TRBJ1-2; no definite D call. The CDR3 has 19 amino acids. CDR1 and CDR2 from the germline V gene are MNHEY and SVGEGT. Trimming removed 1 base from V and 0 bases from J, with 21 bases in between. The DNA for the CDR3 is TGTGCCAGCAGTTACTGGGTGGGTCGGGGATTAATCACTAACTATGGCTACACCTTC. Translated: CASSYWVGRGLITNYGYTF.

This clonotype turned up a few times. The genes are TRBV5-6 and TRBJ2-2, with D unclear. The germline CDR1 and CDR2 sequences are SGHDT and YYEEEE. With 0 bases removed from V and 5 bases from J, the gap between germline ends came to 8 bases. The CDR3 is made up of 14 amino acids. The CDR3 DNA follows: TGTGCCAGCAGCTTGGATATGGGAACCGGGGAGCTGTTTTTT. It is translated as CASSLDMGTGELFF.

This clonotype was counted many times. The V gene is TRBV11-2, the J gene TRBJ1-1, with unresolved D. V shed 5 bases and J shed 1 base, with 23 bases lying between them. The CDR3 has 18 residues. Germline V CDR1 and CDR2: SGHAT, FQNNGV. The CDR3 loop is CASSVLGLARFANTEAFF. In nucleotides, the CDR3 is TGTGCCAGCAGCGTCCTAGGTTTGGCGCGCTTTGCGAACACTGAAGCTTTCTTT.

This clonotype came up a few times. The chain combines TRBV19 with TRBJ2-7; tentative D call: TRBD2 (5 bases). This CDR3 comprises 13 residues. Trimming left V 10 bases short and J 4 bases short, with 17 bases between. CDR1 LNHDA and CDR2 SQIVND come from the germline V gene (reference sequence). The CDR3 DNA is TGTGCCACCTCCCCCAATGGGGAGTACGAGCAGTACTTC. It codes for CATSPNGEYEQYF.

This chain links TRBV28 with TRBJ2-7; D is perhaps TRBD1 (5 bases). Germline CDR1 and CDR2: MDHEN and SYDVKM. There are 15 residues in the CDR3. V was trimmed by 1 base and J by 4 bases, leaving 14 bases between them. This CDR3 is CASSLLSDSRYEQYF. In DNA form, the CDR3 reads TGTGCCAGCAGTTTATTATCCGACAGTCGATACGAGCAGTACTTC.

This clonotype was counted many times. The chain employs TRBV6-5 and TRBJ2-2, with D possibly called TRBD1 or TRBD2 (5 bases each). Per the germline V gene, CDR1 is MNHEY and CDR2 is SVGAGI. The V gene lost 2 bases and the J gene lost 3 bases, with 16 bases spanning the gap. The CDR3 has 17 residues. The CDR3 nucleotides read TGTGCCAGCAGTTACCCATCGGGGCCAGTTCACACCGGGGAGCTGTTTTTT. Amino acids: CASSYPSGPVHTGELFF.

The chain uses TRBV25-1 and TRBJ2-7; D is undetermined. CDR1 is MGHDK and CDR2 is SYGVNS in the germline V gene. V was cut by 1 base and J by 4 bases, with 5 bases left in between. This CDR3 contains 12 residues. The CDR3 is CASSEWGYEQYF. The CDR3 region has the DNA TGTGCCAGCAGTGAATGGGGTTACGAGCAGTACTTC.